Listed below are T cell receptor beta chains from one sample, sequenced in a study of blood T cell repertoires in COVID-19. Assay used: immunoSEQ multiplex PCR; TCRdb lists only in-frame clones, some missing. The sample includes around 270,000 clones, roughly 89% of them seen just once. The material sequenced was peripheral blood. Receptors were obtained from a man aged 35 to 55 with acute or convalescent COVID-19. The CDR3 runs from the conserved cysteine through the conserved F or W. Fields, in order: J gene, D gene, V gene, CDR3 length, CDR3 DNA, CDR3 protein. D genes are given only for firm matches.

TRBJ1-1,TRBD1,TRBV19,13,TGTGCCAGTACCCGACAGGGGATCACTGAAGCTTTCTTT,CASTRQGITEAFF
TRBJ2-7,NA,TRBV24-1,15,TGTGCCACCAGTGATTACCAGACTTCTATATACGAGCAGTACTTC,CATSDYQTSIYEQYF
TRBJ1-1,NA,TRBV5-5,18,TGTGCCAGCAGCTTGGGCGGATACTTTCCCGTGGTGGACACTGAAGCTTTCTTT,CASSLGGYFPVVDTEAFF
TRBJ1-2,NA,TRBV10-3,15,TGTGCCATCAGTGAACGGGGGGGTACCTTCTATGGCTACACCTTC,CAISERGGTFYGYTF
TRBJ1-2,TRBD1,TRBV19,14,TGTGCCAGTAGCCCCAACGGACAGGGGTATGGCTACACCTTC,CASSPNGQGYGYTF
TRBJ2-1,NA,TRBV6-4,15,TGTGCCAGCAGTTGGGAGGGGGGCCAGTGGAATGAGCAGTTCTTC,CASSWEGGQWNEQFF
TRBJ2-7,NA,TRBV19,12,TGTGCCAGCGGACGGGATTTTTACGAGCAGTACTTC,CASGRDFYEQYF
TRBJ1-2,TRBD1,TRBV5-6,17,TGTGCCAGCAGCAGAGAAGCGTTGGGACAGACAAACTATGGCTACACCTTC,CASSREALGQTNYGYTF
TRBJ2-7,NA,TRBV27,15,TGTGCCAGCAGTTCGAGGGACACGGGCTCCTACGAGCAGTACTTC,CASSSRDTGSYEQYF
TRBJ2-1,NA,TRBV11-3,13,TGTGCCAGCAGCTTTGCAGGTCACAATGAGCAGTTCTTC,CASSFAGHNEQFF
TRBJ2-7,NA,TRBV10-3,14,TGTGCCATCAGTCCTTCGACTGGGTCCTACGAGCAGTACTTC,CAISPSTGSYEQYF